Shown below are 30 T cell receptor beta chains from a single sample sequenced in a study of cytomegalovirus exposure and HLA in healthy donors. 13 Jbeta primers and 60 Vbeta primers were used for the PCR. The method was immunoSEQ multiplex PCR; TCRdb's version includes in-frame clones alone and lacks a portion of them. In total, the table holds roughly 46,000 clones. Sequencing was done on a sample of PBMCs. Receptors originate from a woman between 40 and 55 years old in good health and CMV-seronegative.

The chain joins TRBV7-2 to TRBJ1-3; 7 positions match TRBD1. CDR1 and CDR2 (germline): SGHTA, FQGNSA. There are 15 residues in the CDR3. Unmatched junction bases numbered 4, after V lost 2 bases and J lost 3 bases. CDR3 amino acids: CASSLRQGGGNTIYF. CDR3 in DNA: TGTGCCAGCAGCTTAAGACAGGGCGGTGGAAACACCATATATTTT.

This chain links TRBV15 with TRBJ2-3, with TRBD1 matching 9 bases. In germline, CDR1 is LNHNV, CDR2 YYDKDF (reference sequence). CDR3 length equals 18 residues. The trim removed 6 bases at V and 1 base at J, leaving 14 bases unmatched. CDR3 residues: CATRPRGAQGAGTDTQYF. As DNA, the CDR3 is TGTGCCACCAGGCCGAGAGGGGCACAGGGGGCGGGCACAGATACGCAGTATTTT.

The CDR3 DNA reads TGTGCCAGTAGCGTGACCCAGGGGGATTCACCCCTCCACTTT. This translates into CASSVTQGDSPLHF. The chain employs TRBV19 and TRBJ1-6, with 7 bases matching TRBD1. CDR1 is LNHDA and CDR2 is SQIVND in the germline V gene (reference sequence). CDR3 length: 14 residues. Trimming cost V 6 bases and J 8 bases; bases outside gene matches: 7.

V usage is TRBV7-2 and J usage is TRBJ1-1; 7 bases are shared with TRBD1. This CDR3 contains 14 residues. From germline, CDR1 is SGHTA and CDR2 FQGNSA. After removal of 5 bases from V and 4 bases from J, the junction contained 7 bases not matched to a gene. The CDR3 DNA is TGTGCCAGCAGCGACAGGGATTTGATCACTGAAGCTTTCTTT. It is translated as CASSDRDLITEAFF.

J is TRBJ2-7 and V is TRBV18, with 10 positions matching TRBD2. CDR3 length: 18 residues. Per the germline V gene, CDR1 is KGHSH and CDR2 is LQKENI. V lost 4 bases, J lost 0 bases, and 12 bases stayed unmatched. CDR3 nucleotide sequence: TGTGCCAGCTCACAATTCCCTAAGCGGGAGGGTAGCTCCTACGAGCAGTACTTC. It specifies CASSQFPKREGSSYEQYF.

CDR3 nucleotide sequence: TGTGCCAGCAGCTTAGAGGGCAGGGGGCGGGAGACCCAGTACTTC. It specifies CASSLEGRGRETQYF. This rearrangement joins TRBV7-2 to TRBJ2-5, with 8 bases fitting TRBD1. CDR1 and CDR2 from the germline V gene are SGHTA and FQGNSA. The CDR3 length is 15 residues. The J segment lost 5 bases and the V segment lost 1 base, leaving 6 bases of the junction unmatched.

V and J are TRBV18 and TRBJ2-1; 7 bases match TRBD2. The CDR3 length is 15 residues. J gave up 7 bases and V 4 bases, and 10 bases lay outside the gene matches. The germline V gene encodes CDR1 KGHSH and CDR2 LQKENI. The CDR3 DNA is TGTGCCAGCTCACTTATAGGCGGGAGAGGGAATGAGCAGTTCTTC. Its translation: CASSLIGGRGNEQFF.

The CDR3 reads CASSLEMGASNTIYF. CDR3 DNA: TGTGCCAGCAGCTTGGAAATGGGAGCTTCAAACACCATATATTTT. The chain couples TRBV5-5 to TRBJ1-3, with no clear D. CDR1 and CDR2 (germline): SGHKS, YYEKEE (reference sequence). This CDR3 is built from 15 residues. With 0 bases removed from V and 6 bases from J, the gap between germline ends came to 13 bases.

The chain combines TRBV7-2 with TRBJ2-5; possible D gene TRBD1, 6 bases. There are 17 residues in the CDR3. The V and J ends lost 5 bases and 4 bases respectively, with 23 bases between them. CDR1 and CDR2 (germline): SGHTA, FQGNSA. DNA of the CDR3: TGTGCCAGCAGCCCGTGGGGCAGGGGAAGAGGAGGAGAGACCCAGTACTTC. It translates to CASSPWGRGRGGETQYF.

This sequence joins TRBV6-1 and TRBJ2-1; the match to TRBD1 covers 10 bases. Trimming took 5 bases from V and 7 from J; bases not matched to a gene: 8. CDR3 length: 15 residues. Germline V lookup: CDR1 MNHNS, CDR2 SASEGT. The chain's CDR3 is CASSSRDRGGNEQFF. In DNA form, the CDR3 reads TGTGCCAGCAGTAGCCGGGACAGGGGAGGGAATGAGCAGTTCTTC.

The chain combines TRBV10-2 with TRBJ2-5; 10 bases are a match to TRBD2. Per the germline V gene, CDR1 is WSHSY and CDR2 is SAAADI. The CDR3 runs to 14 residues. With V trimmed by 3 bases and J by 4 bases, 2 bases remained unmatched. The CDR3 here is CASSELAGLETQYF. The CDR3 DNA reads as TGCGCCAGCAGTGAACTAGCGGGACTAGAGACCCAGTACTTC.

The chain recombines TRBV25-1 with TRBJ1-5; D not certain. CDR3 length: 13 amino acids. The V and J ends lost 4 bases and 4 bases respectively, with 8 bases between them. Germline V lookup: CDR1 MGHDK, CDR2 SYGVNS. Written as DNA, the CDR3 is TGTGCCAGCAGTGTGGGAGAGAATCAGCCCCAGCATTTT. Protein: CASSVGENQPQHF.

The V gene is TRBV27, the J gene TRBJ2-7, with 13 bases aligning to TRBD2. Germline V gene sequence: CDR1 MNHEY, CDR2 SMNVEV (reference sequence). The length of the CDR3 is 18 residues. J lost 6 bases, V lost 3 bases, and 14 bases had no gene match. This CDR3 is CASSLRRTSGRALAEQYF. CDR3 sequence (DNA): TGTGCCAGCAGTTTGAGGCGTACTAGCGGGAGGGCTCTTGCCGAGCAGTACTTC.

The rearrangement joins TRBV19 to TRBJ2-1; 10 nucleotides agree with TRBD2. Germline-derived CDR1 and CDR2 are LNHDA and SQIVND (reference sequence). The CDR3 totals 14 residues. The trim removed 3 bases at V and 9 bases at J, leaving 5 bases unmatched. CDR3 sequence (DNA): TGTGCCAGTAGTATCCAGCGGGAGGGTGGTGAGCAGTTCTTC. This encodes CASSIQREGGEQFF.

The gene calls are TRBV6-5 and TRBJ2-1; perhaps TRBD2 as D (5 bases). Germline CDR1 and CDR2: MNHEY and SVGAGI. CDR3 length equals 16 residues. Trimming removed 0 bases from V and 0 bases from J, with 9 bases in between. The CDR3: CASSYSWGDSYNEQFF. In nucleotides, the CDR3 is TGTGCCAGCAGTTACTCTTGGGGAGACTCCTACAATGAGCAGTTCTTC.

This chain uses TRBV4-2 with TRBJ2-7; 7 bases agree with TRBD2. This CDR3 is built from 14 residues. V trimming: 4 bases; J trimming: 2 bases; junction bases outside the gene matches: 5. Germline assignment: CDR1 LGHNA and CDR2 YNFKEQ. CDR3 sequence (DNA): TGTGCCAGCAGCCGCGGACTAGAAACCTACGAGCAGTACTTC. Residues: CASSRGLETYEQYF.

This clone is labeled medium-sized (0.01 to 0.1%) based on frequency. The chain employs TRBV7-9 and TRBJ2-3, with a tentative D call TRBD2 (6 bases). In germline, CDR1 is SEHNR, CDR2 FQNEAQ (reference sequence). V shed 5 bases and J shed 0 bases, with 12 bases lying between them. The CDR3 extends over 15 amino acids. DNA of the CDR3: TGTGCCAGCAGCCAGATAGCGGCTAGCACAGATACGCAGTATTTT. It codes for CASSQIAASTDTQYF.

V is TRBV5-1 and J is TRBJ1-1, with 11 bases fitting TRBD1. Looked up from germline, CDR1 is SGHRS and CDR2 is YFSETQ. This CDR3 is 15 amino acids long. V dropped 2 bases and J dropped 3; count of bases not matched to a gene: 3. The CDR3 bases are TGCGCCAGCAGCTTCCGGGGACAGGGGGACACTGAAGCTTTCTTT. This translates into CASSFRGQGDTEAFF.

The V and J genes are TRBV19 and TRBJ1-1, with D hard to call. This CDR3 is built from 16 residues. CDR1 and CDR2 from the germline V gene are LNHDA and SQIVND (reference sequence). With 0 bases removed from V and 2 bases from J, the gap between germline ends came to 13 bases. In DNA form, the CDR3 reads TGTGCCAGTAGTATAGAAACGGGAAAGAGAAACACTGAAGCTTTCTTT. Its translation is CASSIETGKRNTEAFF.

V gene TRBV7-9 combines with J gene TRBJ2-1; D uncertain. Germline CDR1 SEHNR, CDR2 FQNEAQ (reference sequence). V shed 4 bases and J shed 8 bases, with 12 bases lying between them. The CDR3 is 13 residues long. The CDR3 sequence: CASSSRQSDEQFF. The DNA for the CDR3 is TGTGCCAGCAGCTCCCGACAATCTGATGAGCAGTTCTTC.

The chain couples TRBV7-3 to TRBJ2-3, with 7 nucleotides matching TRBD1. CDR1 SGHTA and CDR2 FQGTGA come from the germline V gene. The CDR3 loop spans 15 amino acids. The V gene end was trimmed by 3 bases and the J gene end by 2 bases; junction bases not matched to a gene: 5. The CDR3 bases are TGTGCCAGCAGCTTGACAGGGACATACACAGATACGCAGTATTTT. Protein sequence: CASSLTGTYTDTQYF.

This chain links TRBV7-2 with TRBJ2-7, with 10 bases identical to TRBD2. Germline assignment: CDR1 SGHTA and CDR2 FQGNSA. This CDR3 is built from 17 residues. Trimming at V came to 6 bases and at J to 2 bases, leaving 13 bases not matched to a gene. The CDR3 region has the DNA TGTGCCAGCAGTCGAGACACCGGGACTAGCGTTGCCTACGAGCAGTACTTC. It is translated as CASSRDTGTSVAYEQYF.

V is TRBV7-6 and J is TRBJ2-7; 10 bases align to TRBD2. Trimming cost V 3 bases and J 7 bases; bases outside gene matches: 9. This CDR3 is built from 15 residues. Germline CDR1 and CDR2: SGHVS and FNYEAQ. For the CDR3, the DNA is TGTGCCAGCAGCTTCCTAGCGGGAGAAATCCGGGAGCAGTACTTC. It translates to CASSFLAGEIREQYF.

The chain carries TRBV28 and TRBJ1-3; D gene unclear. V gave up 1 base and J gave up 1 base, with 5 bases separating them. From germline, CDR1 is MDHEN and CDR2 SYDVKM. This CDR3 has 14 amino acids. The CDR3 sequence: CASSLSNSGNTIYF. In DNA, the CDR3 is TGTGCCAGCAGTTTATCTAATTCTGGAAACACCATATATTTT.

About this clone: An end of the junction does not agree with germline; a read error may underlie this. The chain combines TRBV10-3 with TRBJ2-3; D possibly corresponds to TRBD2 (6 bases). The CDR3 is made up of 16 amino acids. Germline V gene data show CDR1 as ENHRY and CDR2 as SYGVKD. CDR3: CASSESAPGGGNTQYF. Written as DNA, the CDR3 is TGTGCCAGCAGTGAGTCGGCCCCCGGGGGTGGGAATACGCAGTATTTT.

The chain couples TRBV6-1 to TRBJ1-2; D gene unclear. CDR3 length: 13 residues. Looked up from germline, CDR1 is MNHNS and CDR2 is SASEGT. V lost 6 bases and J 5 bases, leaving 13 bases between the germline ends. CDR3: CASSDGGGYGYTF. The DNA of the CDR3 is TGTGCCAGCAGCGACGGAGGTGGTTATGGCTACACCTTC.

The chain has TRBV27 and TRBJ2-7, with D tentatively TRBD2 (6 bases). The germline gives CDR1 MNHEY, CDR2 SMNVEV (reference sequence). V was pared by 4 bases and J by 5 bases, with 15 bases between. This CDR3 region has 14 residues. The CDR3 DNA reads as TGTGCCAGCAGTTCCGACGGGAGAGTCAACGAGCAGTACTTC. Its translation is CASSSDGRVNEQYF.

V gene TRBV6-5 combines with J gene TRBJ1-1, with no clear D. This CDR3 spans 15 amino acids. V lost 0 bases to trimming and J lost 4 bases, with 12 bases between them. The germline V gene has CDR1 MNHEY and CDR2 SVGAGI. CDR3 amino acids: CASSYSLAVATEAFF. The CDR3, as DNA: TGTGCCAGCAGTTACTCATTAGCCGTTGCCACTGAAGCTTTCTTT.

The chain has TRBV7-2 and TRBJ1-5; no reliable D call. This CDR3 contains 16 residues. Trimming stripped 2 bases from V and 0 bases from J, with 11 bases between. Germline-derived CDR1 and CDR2 are SGHTA and FQGNSA. This CDR3 is CASSLMSGYSNQPQHF. The CDR3, as DNA: TGTGCCAGCAGCTTAATGTCGGGGTATAGCAATCAGCCCCAGCATTTT.

The genes are TRBV6-5 and TRBJ2-5; TRBD2 is a possible D gene (6 bases). The V gene's germline CDR1 is MNHEY and CDR2 SVGAGI. The CDR3 totals 14 residues. With 2 bases removed from V and 1 base from J, the gap between germline ends came to 8 bases. CDR3 nucleotide sequence: TGTGCCAGCAGTTACCTCGGGGGCCAAGAGACCCAGTACTTC. This translates into CASSYLGGQETQYF.